These T cell receptor beta chains were read from a single sample in a study of blood T cells in healthy people across ages. TCRdb processed the 5' RACE reads anew with MiXCR; each CDR3 protein has one entry. Found here are about 1.8 million distinct CDR3 sequences, 40% to 55% of them singletons; the top ten hold 2.1%. Specimen: blood. The source is a woman aged 40 to 50 in good health. The CDR3 runs from the conserved cysteine through the conserved F or W. The D gene is left open where the match is weak. Some rows have no size entry. The others give once, few or many, or a class for an expanded clone.

size: -; D: -; J: TRBJ2-7; V: TRBV4-3; CDR3: CASSQDQGQTRGSYEQYF; DNA: TGCGCCAGCAGCCAAGACCAGGGGCAGACCCGCGGTTCCTACGAGCAGTACTTC
size: few; D: -; J: TRBJ2-3; V: TRBV24-1; CDR3: CATSVDGGTDTQYF; DNA: TGTGCCACCAGTGTCGACGGGGGCACAGATACGCAGTATTTT
size: -; D: -; J: TRBJ2-5; V: TRBV10-3; CDR3: CAISESGFGREETQYF; DNA: TGTGCCATCAGTGAGTCAGGGTTCGGTAGGGAAGAGACCCAGTACTTC
size: once; D: -; J: TRBJ2-5; V: TRBV28; CDR3: CASSFEGLRETQYF; DNA: TGTGCCAGCAGTTTTGAAGGGTTGCGTGAGACCCAGTACTTC
size: once; D: -; J: TRBJ1-2; V: TRBV6-5; CDR3: CASSPGPTNYGYTF; DNA: TGTGCCAGCAGCCCCGGGCCCACTAACTATGGCTACACCTTC
size: -; D: -; J: TRBJ2-5; V: TRBV29-1; CDR3: CSVERAEETQYF; DNA: TGCAGCGTTGAACGGGCGGAGGAGACCCAGTACTTC
size: -; D: -; J: TRBJ1-2; V: TRBV5-1; CDR3: CASSLEKIGYGYTF; DNA: TGCGCCAGCAGCTTGGAGAAGATTGGCTATGGCTACACCTTC
size: -; D: TRBD2; J: TRBJ2-1; V: TRBV29-1; CDR3: CSVEDPLAGGGDEQFF; DNA: TGCAGCGTTGAAGATCCTCTAGCGGGGGGGGGCGATGAGCAGTTCTTC
size: -; D: -; J: TRBJ2-3; V: TRBV5-1; CDR3: CASSVDGMTTQYF; DNA: TGCGCCAGCAGCGTGGACGGTATGACTACGCAGTATTTT
size: -; D: -; J: TRBJ1-5; V: TRBV27; CDR3: CASSLSISSGDSNQPQHF; DNA: TGTGCCAGCAGTTTATCGATTTCGAGTGGGGATAGCAATCAGCCCCAGCATTTT
size: -; D: TRBD2; J: TRBJ2-1; V: TRBV24-1; CDR3: CASQASGGSNEQFF; DNA: TGTGCCAGCCAAGCAAGCGGGGGTAGCAATGAGCAGTTCTTC
size: once; D: -; J: TRBJ2-2; V: TRBV4-2; CDR3: CASSHRVPGGLNTGELFF; DNA: TGTGCCAGCAGCCACCGAGTTCCGGGGGGCTTGAACACCGGGGAGCTGTTTTTT
size: -; D: -; J: TRBJ2-6; V: TRBV12-3/TRBV12-4; CDR3: CASSLEQTGTGANVLTF; DNA: TGTGCCAGCAGTTTAGAGCAGACAGGCACTGGGGCCAACGTCCTGACTTTC
size: -; D: TRBD2; J: TRBJ2-4; V: TRBV6-5; CDR3: CASSTRGVWDIQYF; DNA: TGTGCCAGCAGTACCCGGGGGGTATGGGACATTCAGTACTTC
size: -; D: TRBD1; J: TRBJ2-1; V: TRBV7-9; CDR3: CASSLRPSDRGRPEQFF; DNA: TGTGCCAGCAGCCTTAGACCATCAGACAGGGGAAGACCTGAGCAGTTCTTC
size: once; D: -; J: TRBJ2-3; V: TRBV19; CDR3: CASKGRVVSDTQYF; DNA: TGTGCCAGTAAGGGCCGGGTGGTGTCAGATACGCAGTATTTT
size: -; D: TRBD2; J: TRBJ2-1; V: TRBV7-2; CDR3: CASSLESGGRYNEQFF; DNA: TGTGCCAGCAGCTTAGAAAGCGGGGGTAGGTACAATGAGCAGTTCTTC
size: -; D: TRBD1; J: TRBJ2-6; V: TRBV7-9; CDR3: CASSSDRRGANVLTF; DNA: TGTGCCAGCAGCTCGGACAGGCGTGGGGCCAACGTCCTGACTTTC
size: -; D: -; J: TRBJ2-1; V: TRBV6-6; CDR3: CASSSNRQTNNEQFF; DNA: TGTGCCAGCAGTTCCAATAGACAGACCAACAATGAGCAGTTCTTC
size: few; D: -; J: TRBJ2-3; V: TRBV5-1; CDR3: CASSLFGTHGDTQYF; DNA: TGCGCCAGCAGCTTGTTTGGGACCCACGGGGATACGCAGTATTTT
size: many; D: TRBD1; J: TRBJ2-1; V: TRBV28; CDR3: CASSLPRDREISGEQFF; DNA: TGTGCCAGCAGTCTACCCCGGGACAGGGAGATTAGTGGTGAGCAGTTCTTC
size: few; D: -; J: TRBJ2-5; V: TRBV20-1; CDR3: CSAPPLGSFLETQYF; DNA: TGCAGTGCTCCCCCCCTAGGATCGTTCCTGGAGACCCAGTACTTC
size: -; D: TRBD2; J: TRBJ2-7; V: TRBV3-1; CDR3: CTSSQVLAGHYEQYF; DNA: TGTACCAGCAGCCAAGTACTAGCGGGACACTACGAGCAGTACTTC
size: -; D: -; J: TRBJ2-7; V: TRBV20-1; CDR3: CSAEGREPAEQYF; DNA: TGCAGTGCGGAAGGCAGGGAACCCGCCGAGCAGTACTTC
size: -; D: -; J: TRBJ2-5; V: TRBV11-2; CDR3: CASSPHIRRGETQYF; DNA: TGTGCCAGCAGCCCCCACATCCGCAGGGGAGAGACCCAGTACTTC
size: -; D: -; J: TRBJ1-1; V: TRBV20-1; CDR3: CSARAPDGNTEAFF; DNA: TGCAGTGCTAGAGCCCCCGACGGGAACACTGAAGCTTTCTTT
size: -; D: TRBD1; J: TRBJ2-5; V: TRBV20-1; CDR3: CSALGGRQGPQEIQYF; DNA: TGCAGTGCCCTCGGAGGGCGACAGGGGCCCCAAGAGATCCAGTACTTC
size: few; D: -; J: TRBJ2-6; V: TRBV12-3/TRBV12-4; CDR3: CASSPQAVGSGANVLTF; DNA: TGTGCCAGCAGCCCCCAGGCGGTTGGCTCTGGGGCCAACGTCCTGACTTTC
size: once; D: -; J: TRBJ2-5; V: TRBV6-1; CDR3: CASSETVAGLETQYF; DNA: TGTGCCAGCAGTGAAACGGTAGCAGGGTTAGAGACCCAGTACTTC
size: few; D: TRBD1; J: TRBJ2-1; V: TRBV5-5; CDR3: CASNTGTGLSVNEQFF; DNA: TGTGCCAGCAATACCGGGACAGGGCTTTCTGTCAATGAGCAGTTCTTC
size: -; D: TRBD1; J: TRBJ2-1; V: TRBV12-3/TRBV12-4; CDR3: CASLGTGTGDNEQFF; DNA: TGTGCCAGCCTTGGGACCGGGACAGGGGACAATGAGCAGTTCTTC
size: -; D: -; J: TRBJ1-2; V: TRBV6-2/TRBV6-3; CDR3: CASSWGGGMRYGYTF; DNA: TGTGCCAGCAGCTGGGGTGGGGGAATGCGCTATGGCTACACCTTC
size: -; D: TRBD1; J: TRBJ2-7; V: TRBV6-2/TRBV6-3; CDR3: CASSYTGQGHYERYF; DNA: TGTGCCAGCAGTTACACTGGACAGGGCCACTACGAGCGGTACTTC
size: few; D: -; J: TRBJ1-1; V: TRBV4-3; CDR3: CASSQVQPNTEAFF; DNA: TGCGCCAGCAGCCAAGTACAGCCGAACACTGAAGCTTTCTTT
size: -; D: -; J: TRBJ2-5; V: TRBV20-1; CDR3: CSAESDPGGQTQYF; DNA: TGCAGTGCGGAGTCTGACCCCGGGGGGCAGACCCAGTACTTC
size: once; D: TRBD1; J: TRBJ2-3; V: TRBV20-1; CDR3: CSARGQGEPDTQYF; DNA: TGCAGTGCTAGGGGACAGGGGGAGCCAGATACGCAGTATTTT
size: -; D: TRBD2; J: TRBJ2-1; V: TRBV4-3; CDR3: CASSQELAGASSYNEQFF; DNA: TGCGCCAGCAGCCAAGAGCTAGCGGGGGCGAGCTCCTACAATGAGCAGTTCTTC
size: -; D: -; J: TRBJ2-3; V: TRBV16; CDR3: CASSQARGTSTDTQYF; DNA: TGTGCCAGCAGCCAGGCAAGAGGCACTAGCACAGATACGCAGTATTTT
size: -; D: -; J: TRBJ2-5; V: TRBV7-2; CDR3: CASSLVLGETEQYF; DNA: TGTGCCAGCAGCTTAGTGCTAGGGGAGACTGAGCAGTACTTC
size: -; D: -; J: TRBJ1-4; V: TRBV2; CDR3: CASSDGHSTNEKLFF; DNA: TGTGCCAGCAGCGACGGACACTCAACTAATGAAAAACTGTTTTTT
size: -; D: TRBD1; J: TRBJ2-3; V: TRBV7-2; CDR3: CASSAQGAQHTDTQYF; DNA: TGTGCCAGCAGCGCTCAGGGGGCGCAACACACAGATACGCAGTATTTT
size: -; D: -; J: TRBJ1-1; V: TRBV6-2/TRBV6-3; CDR3: CASSYPETGLMNTEAFF; DNA: TGTGCCAGCAGTTACCCTGAGACAGGACTGATGAACACTGAAGCTTTCTTT
size: -; D: -; J: TRBJ2-3; V: TRBV4-2; CDR3: CASSQGRGGWTDTQYF; DNA: TGTGCCAGCAGCCAAGGACGGGGCGGATGGACAGATACGCAGTATTTT
size: -; D: -; J: TRBJ1-2; V: TRBV10-3; CDR3: CAISESGDTTVGYTF; DNA: TGTGCCATCAGTGAGTCCGGGGACACAACGGTTGGCTACACCTTC
size: -; D: -; J: TRBJ2-6; V: TRBV7-9; CDR3: CASSLTAAGANVLTF; DNA: TGTGCCAGCAGCTTAACGGCAGCTGGGGCCAACGTCCTGACTTTC
size: -; D: -; J: TRBJ1-2; V: TRBV6-5; CDR3: CASRPRGFYGYTF; DNA: TGTGCCAGCAGGCCCCGGGGTTTTTACGGCTACACCTTC